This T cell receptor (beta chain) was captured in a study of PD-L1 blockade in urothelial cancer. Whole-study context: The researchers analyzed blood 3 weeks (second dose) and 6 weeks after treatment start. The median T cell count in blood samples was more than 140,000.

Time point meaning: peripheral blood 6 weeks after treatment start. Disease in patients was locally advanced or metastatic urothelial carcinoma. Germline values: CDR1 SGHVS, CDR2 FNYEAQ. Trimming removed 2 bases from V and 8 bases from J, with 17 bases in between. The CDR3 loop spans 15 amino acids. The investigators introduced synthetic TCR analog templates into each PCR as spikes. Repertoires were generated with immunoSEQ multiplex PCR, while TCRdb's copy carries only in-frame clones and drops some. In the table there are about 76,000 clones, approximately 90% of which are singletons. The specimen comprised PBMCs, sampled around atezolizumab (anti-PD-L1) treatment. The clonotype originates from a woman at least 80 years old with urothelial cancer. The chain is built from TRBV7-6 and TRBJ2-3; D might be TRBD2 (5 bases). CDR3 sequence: CASSLTGIGLGTQYF. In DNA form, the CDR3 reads TGTGCCAGCAGCTTAACGGGGATCGGGCTAGGTACGCAGTATTTT.